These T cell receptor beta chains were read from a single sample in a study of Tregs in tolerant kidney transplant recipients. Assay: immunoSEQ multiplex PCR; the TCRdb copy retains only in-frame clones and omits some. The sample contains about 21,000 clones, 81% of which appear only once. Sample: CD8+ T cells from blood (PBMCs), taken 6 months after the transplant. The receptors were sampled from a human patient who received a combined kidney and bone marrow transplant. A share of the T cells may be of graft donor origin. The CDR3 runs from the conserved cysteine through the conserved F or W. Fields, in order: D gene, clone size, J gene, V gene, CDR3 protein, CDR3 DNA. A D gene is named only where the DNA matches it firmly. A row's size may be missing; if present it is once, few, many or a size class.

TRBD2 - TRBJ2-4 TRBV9 CASSAWGGTKNIQYF TGTGCCAGCAGCGCTTGGGGGGGGACCAAAAACATTCAGTACTTC
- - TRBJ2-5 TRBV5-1 CASNPGGGYQETQYF TGCGCCAGCAACCCCGGGGGTGGGTACCAAGAGACCCAGTACTTC
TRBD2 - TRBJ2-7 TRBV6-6 CASSEGGPYEQYF TGTGCCAGCAGTGAGGGAGGGCCCTACGAGCAGTACTTC
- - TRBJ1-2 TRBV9 CASSVARQIEANYGYTF TGTGCCAGCAGCGTAGCTAGGCAGATCGAAGCTAACTATGGCTACACCTTC
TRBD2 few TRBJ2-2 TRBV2 CASSDRGLGSGELFF TGTGCCAGCAGTGACCGGGGACTAGGATCCGGGGAGCTGTTTTTT
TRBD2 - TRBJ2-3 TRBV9 CASSVGSGGRVGDTQYF TGTGCCAGCAGCGTAGGGAGCGGGGGACGGGTTGGAGATACGCAGTATTTT
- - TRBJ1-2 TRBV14 CASSQVQGISYGYTF TGTGCCAGCAGCCAAGTTCAGGGTATTTCCTATGGCTACACCTTC
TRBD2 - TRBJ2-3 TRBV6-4 CASGFGGATDTQYF TGTGCCAGCGGCTTCGGGGGGGCCACAGATACGCAGTATTTT
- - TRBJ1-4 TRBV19 CASSRIRDTHEKLFF TGTGCCAGTAGCCGGATCCGGGACACACATGAAAAACTGTTTTTT
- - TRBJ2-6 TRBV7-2 CASSPDSLSWANVLTF TGTGCCAGCAGCCCGGACAGCCTCTCCTGGGCCAACGTCCTGACTTTC
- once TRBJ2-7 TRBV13 CASSPGRRASYEQYF TGTGCCAGCAGCCCCGGAAGGAGGGCCTCCTACGAGCAGTACTTC
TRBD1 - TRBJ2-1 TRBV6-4 CASSDRAGQGALEQFF TGTGCCAGCAGTGACCGGGCGGGACAGGGGGCGCTTGAGCAGTTCTTC
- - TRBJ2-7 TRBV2 CASSLGGDSYEQYF TGTGCCAGCAGTTTGGGCGGGGACTCCTACGAGCAGTACTTC
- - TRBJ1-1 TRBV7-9 CASSRNTDEAFF TGTGCCAGCAGCCGAAATACTGATGAAGCTTTCTTT
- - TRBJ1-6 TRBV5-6 CASSGLSSYNSPLHF TGTGCCAGCAGCGGGCTAAGCTCCTATAATTCCCCCCTCCACTTT
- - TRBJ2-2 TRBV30 CAWSGGQKTGELFF TGTGCCTGGAGCGGGGGGCAGAAGACCGGGGAGCTGTTTTTT
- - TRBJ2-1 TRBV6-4 CASSDLQRNPNEQFF TGTGCCAGCAGTGATTTGCAGCGGAACCCCAATGAGCAGTTCTTC
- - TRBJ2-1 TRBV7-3 CASSFTGTGYNEQFF TGTGCCAGCAGCTTCACCGGGACTGGCTACAATGAGCAGTTCTTC
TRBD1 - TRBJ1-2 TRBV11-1 CASSKGDRARGYTF TGTGCCAGCAGCAAAGGGGACAGGGCCCGGGGCTACACCTTC
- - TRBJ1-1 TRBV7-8 CASSLELTGAFF TGTGCCAGCAGCTTAGAGCTAACCGGAGCTTTCTTT
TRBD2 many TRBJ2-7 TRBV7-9 CASSVFSGNEQYF TGTGCCAGCAGCGTGTTTAGCGGGAACGAGCAGTACTTC
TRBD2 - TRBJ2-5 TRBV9 CASSISGTKETQYF TGTGCCAGCAGCATCAGCGGGACCAAAGAGACCCAGTACTTC
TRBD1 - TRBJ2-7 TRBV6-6 CASTNTGGYEQYF TGTGCCAGCACCAATACAGGGGGCTACGAGCAGTACTTC
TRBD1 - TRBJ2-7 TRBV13 CASSRGQGYEQYF TGTGCCAGCAGCCGGGGACAGGGCTACGAGCAGTACTTC
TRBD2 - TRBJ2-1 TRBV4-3 CASSQGTSGRAYNEQFF TGCGCCAGCAGCCAAGGCACTAGCGGGAGAGCCTACAATGAGCAGTTCTTC
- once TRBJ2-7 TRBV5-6 CASSLGDIYEQYF TGTGCCAGCAGCTTGGGGGACATATACGAGCAGTACTTC
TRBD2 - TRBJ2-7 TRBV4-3 CASSQGLAGGLEQYF TGCGCCAGCAGCCAAGGACTAGCGGGGGGGTTGGAGCAGTACTTC
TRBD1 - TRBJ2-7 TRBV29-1 CSVPKWDSSYEQYF TGCAGCGTACCTAAATGGGACAGCTCCTACGAGCAGTACTTC
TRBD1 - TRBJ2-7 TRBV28 CASCNPGQGLYEQYF TGTGCCAGCTGCAATCCGGGACAGGGATTATACGAGCAGTACTTC
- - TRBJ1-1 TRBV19 CASSIVSTGFTEAFF TGTGCCAGTAGTATTGTCTCTACAGGGTTCACTGAAGCTTTCTTT
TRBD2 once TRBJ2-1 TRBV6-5 CASSYSTSGSYNEQFF TGTGCCAGCAGTTACTCAACTAGCGGCTCCTACAATGAGCAGTTCTTC
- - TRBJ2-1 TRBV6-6 CASSYLYNEQFF TGTGCCAGCAGTTACTTATACAATGAGCAGTTCTTC
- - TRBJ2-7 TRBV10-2 CASSSGFVSYEQYF TGCGCCAGCAGCTCAGGGTTCGTTTCCTACGAGCAGTACTTC
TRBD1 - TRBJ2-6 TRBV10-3 CAISESYRGGANVLTF TGTGCCATCAGTGAGTCCTACAGGGGTGGGGCCAACGTCCTGACTTTC
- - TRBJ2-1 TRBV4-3 CASSQEGGLDEQFF TGCGCCAGCAGCCAAGAGGGGGGGCTCGATGAGCAGTTCTTC
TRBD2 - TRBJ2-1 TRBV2 CASRGSSGRAGNEQFF TGTGCCAGCAGGGGCAGTAGCGGGAGGGCCGGTAATGAGCAGTTCTTC
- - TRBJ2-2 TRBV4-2 CASSQDRGLNTGELFF TGTGCCAGCAGCCAAGACCGAGGTTTGAACACCGGGGAGCTGTTTTTT
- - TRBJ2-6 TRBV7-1 CASSDSLRGQSRANVLTF TGTGCCAGCAGCGACAGTCTACGAGGACAAAGTCGGGCCAACGTCCTGACTTTC
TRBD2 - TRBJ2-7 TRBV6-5 CASSFLGTSVYEQYF TGTGCCAGCAGTTTTCTTGGGACTAGCGTCTACGAGCAGTACTTC
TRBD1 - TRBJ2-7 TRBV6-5 CASSYRGQTYEQYF TGTGCCAGCAGTTACCGGGGACAGACCTACGAGCAGTACTTC
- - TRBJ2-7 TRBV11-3 CASSLEGGGEQYF TGTGCCAGCAGCCTTGAAGGCGGCGGAGAGCAGTACTTC
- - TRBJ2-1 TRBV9 CASSPWTTYNEQFF TGTGCCAGCAGCCCCTGGACTACCTACAATGAGCAGTTCTTC
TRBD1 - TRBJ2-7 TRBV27 CASSFSGQDYEQYF TGTGCCAGCAGTTTTTCGGGACAGGACTACGAGCAGTACTTC
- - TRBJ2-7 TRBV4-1 CASSQDSLFGLGGEQYF TGCGCCAGCAGCCAAGATTCGTTATTCGGACTAGGGGGCGAGCAGTACTTC
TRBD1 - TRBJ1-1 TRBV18 CASSPRQGANTEAFF TGTGCCAGCTCACCACGGCAGGGGGCGAACACTGAAGCTTTCTTT
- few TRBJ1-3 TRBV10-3 CAIEDSRQVSGNTIYF TGTGCCATCGAAGATTCAAGACAGGTCTCTGGAAACACCATATATTTT
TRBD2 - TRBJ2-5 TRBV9 CASSVLGESGGAFGTQYF TGTGCCAGCAGCGTCCTGGGGGAGAGCGGGGGGGCCTTTGGGACCCAGTACTTC
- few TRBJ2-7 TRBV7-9 CASSEAQTYEQYF TGTGCCAGCAGCGAGGCACAAACCTACGAGCAGTACTTC
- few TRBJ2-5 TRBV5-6 CASSLGAGSQETQYF TGTGCCAGCAGCTTGGGGGCGGGATCACAAGAGACCCAGTACTTC
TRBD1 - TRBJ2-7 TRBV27 CASSSTGLVSEQYF TGTGCCAGCAGTTCGACAGGGTTGGTTTCCGAGCAGTACTTC
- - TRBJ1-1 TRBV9 CASSPLGGPNEAFF TGTGCCAGCAGCCCTTTAGGGGGTCCGAATGAAGCTTTCTTT
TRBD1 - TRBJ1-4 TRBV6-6 CASTPAGGVNEKLFF TGTGCCAGCACTCCCGCAGGGGGAGTAAATGAAAAACTGTTTTTT
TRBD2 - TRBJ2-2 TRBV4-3 CASSRDRLAGGNTGELFF TGCGCCAGCAGCCGAGACCGACTAGCGGGGGGGAACACCGGGGAGCTGTTTTTT
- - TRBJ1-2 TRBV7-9 CASSLARTSNYGYTF TGTGCCAGCAGCTTAGCACGGACTTCTAACTATGGCTACACCTTC
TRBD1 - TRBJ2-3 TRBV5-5 CASSDRTGGNTDTQYF TGTGCCAGCAGCGACCGGACAGGGGGTAACACAGATACGCAGTATTTT
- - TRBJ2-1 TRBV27 CASRLAGNEQFF TGTGCCAGCAGACTAGCTGGCAATGAGCAGTTCTTC